This TCR beta chain was captured by sequencing in a study of regulatory T cells in long-lasting Graves disease. Study as a whole: Treatment with antithyroid drugs for over 5 years, together with positive TSH receptor antibodies, meant persistent Graves' disease. Study findings and constraints: Accuracy was possibly reduced by small sample size.

Trimming cost V 0 bases and J 7 bases, with 6 bases left between them. The CDR3 spans 12 residues. Germline lookup yields CDR1 MNHEY and CDR2 SVGEGT. HTBI primers from iRepertoire and Arm-PCR of CDR3 regions yielded the TCR beta libraries. TCRdb processed the multiplex PCR reads anew with MiXCR; each CDR3 protein has one entry. The table includes 300,000 to 350,000 distinct CDR3 sequences, 15% to 20% detected once. As regards this clonotype: The target antigen is unknown. This sequence may be a read error, since a much larger clone differs from it by one base. The CDR3 end shows no conserved phenylalanine or tryptophan, and so a read error is likely.

As for time point: persistent/refractory GD, antithyroid drugs over 5 years with positive TRAb. From RNA extracted from PBMCs, the TCR library was made. Specimen: peripheral blood mononuclear cells (PBMCs), collected when the disease was refractory, from a patient treated with antithyroid drugs. This TCR was sampled from a female donor with Graves disease. This chain connects TRBV6-2 or TRBV6-3 to TRBJ1-2; weak D call: TRBD1 (6 bases). The CDR3 nucleotides read TGTGCCAGCAGTTACTCCAGGGGTGGCTACACCCTC. This encodes CASSYSRGGYTL.